This TCR beta chain appears in the sequencing data of a study of T cell responses to AZD1222 COVID-19 vaccine. TCRdb's copy holds only in-frame clones and misses some; the assay was immunoSEQ multiplex PCR. The sample has about 100,000 clones, around 89% seen once. Trimming stripped 4 bases from V and 1 base from J, with 20 bases between. The CDR3 is made up of 18 amino acids. Germline-derived CDR1 and CDR2 are SGHDN and FVKESK. This clonotype originated in an adult in good health. The chain has TRBV14 and TRBJ1-5; D is ambiguous. This specimen consisted of peripheral blood, obtained on day 0 of AZD1222 vaccination. The CDR3 nucleotides are TGTGCCAGCAGCCCCCCGAGGGTATCAGGCTGGAGCAATCAGCCCCAGCATTTT. Protein sequence: CASSPPRVSGWSNQPQHF.